The clone carrying this TCR beta chain was seen once. Its antigen is not identified. This sample was taken from a study of cytomegalovirus exposure and HLA in healthy donors. The PCR contained 60 Vbeta and 13 Jbeta primers. The protocol was immunoSEQ multiplex PCR, while the TCRdb copy is restricted to in-frame clones and leaves out a portion. The sample records some 96,000 clones, 64% being singletons. Healthy bone marrow donors supplied every sample. V was pared by 4 bases and J by 4 bases, with 8 bases of the junction left unmatched. This CDR3 is 15 amino acids long. CDR1 is SGHRS and CDR2 is YFSETQ in the germline V gene. Study-wide results and caveats: Serostatus for CMV was the only available immune exposure information. Earlier results showed most TCR beta V segments being productive about 90% or about 30% of the time.

The sequenced sample consisted of PBMCs. V gene TRBV5-1 combines with J gene TRBJ1-2, with 9 bases lining up with TRBD1. The TCR sequence derives from a man between 60 and 70 years old in good health and CMV-seronegative. The CDR3 sequence is CASSPGTGRSYGYTF. CDR3 nucleotides: TGCGCCAGCAGCCCCGGGACAGGGCGAAGCTATGGCTACACCTTC.